Listed here are 32 T cell receptor beta chains from one sample, sequenced in a study of blood T cell repertoires in COVID-19 (dated by TCRdb to 2020 to 2021). The library was prepared using the immunoSEQ multiplex PCR assay. TCRdb re-hosts the immuneACCESS table, in-frame sequences only. Its copies lack some clones; in the studies checked, an unresolved V gene accounts for under half of them, and the cause for the rest is not known. The sample table holds a few hundred thousand clones, of which around 84% were seen once. The ten largest make up roughly 3.3% of the sample. The material sequenced was peripheral blood. Receptors were obtained from a woman under 30 with acute or convalescent COVID-19.

A word on this clone: A read error may account for a junction end that differs from germline. Other DNA sequences from this sample encode an identical CDR3 as well. V is TRBV9 and J is TRBJ2-1; 8 bases fit TRBD2. The CDR3 covers 15 residues. Germline CDR1 is SGDLS and CDR2 is YYNGEE. CDR3: CASSVATSGGDEQFF. As DNA, the CDR3 is TGTGCCAGTAGCGTAGCTACTAGCGGTGGGGATGAGCAGTTCTTC.

As regards this clone: One end of the junction fails to match germline, which may point to a read error. Here the CDR3 DNA reads TGTGCTAGCAGCTTAGCCAGCTCTAGCGGGTACCAAGAGACCCAGTACTTC. The encoded protein is CASSLASSSGYQETQYF. The gene calls are TRBV7-7 and TRBJ2-5; 8 positions agree with TRBD2. The CDR3 totals 17 residues. Germline V gene sequence: CDR1 SSHAT, CDR2 FNYEAQ (reference sequence). Filled out from reference TRBV7-7 and TRBJ2-5, the complete variable domain reads GAGVSQSPRYKVTKRGQDVTLRCDPISSHATLYWYQQALGQGPEFLTYFNYEAQPDKSGLPSDRFSAERPEGSISTLTIQRTEQRDSAMYRCASSLASSSGYQETQYFGPGTRLLVL.

This sequence joins TRBV4-3 and TRBJ2-3; 7 bases fit TRBD1. The trim removed 4 bases at V and 2 bases at J, leaving 9 bases unmatched. The V gene's germline CDR1 is LGHNA and CDR2 YSLEER. The CDR3 runs 16 residues. The CDR3 bases are TGCGCCAGCAGCCGGATCGCGACAGGGCTCACAGATACGCAGTATTTT. This sequence encodes CASSRIATGLTDTQYF.

The genes are TRBV5-1 and TRBJ2-7; tentatively, D is TRBD2 (6 bases). V was clipped by 1 base and J by 0 bases, with 8 bases between them. The CDR3 length is 14 residues. Germline V gives CDR1 SGHRS, CDR2 YFSETQ. The CDR3 coding sequence is TGCGCCAGCAGCTTGAGCGGGTCCTCCTACGAGCAGTACTTC. Translation: CASSLSGSSYEQYF.

The V gene is TRBV29-1, the J gene TRBJ2-3; D is undetermined. The CDR3 runs to 11 residues. V lost 4 bases to trimming and J lost 7 bases, with 9 bases between them. Germline V lookup: CDR1 SQVTM, CDR2 ANQGSEA. The CDR3 DNA reads as TGCAGCGTTGTCCGAGAAAATACGCAGTATTTT. This gives the protein CSVVRENTQYF.

The chain combines TRBV6-6 with TRBJ1-5; 11 bases agree with TRBD1. The CDR3 runs 16 residues. The V gene's germline CDR1 is MNHNY and CDR2 SVGAGI (reference sequence). J was trimmed by 5 bases and V by 6 bases; bases with no gene match: 9. The CDR3 coding sequence is TGTGCCAGCAGACATGGAGGACAGGGGGCCTATCAGCCCCAGCATTTT. Translated: CASRHGGQGAYQPQHF.

The rearrangement links TRBV30 to TRBJ2-1, with a tentative D call TRBD2 (5 bases). The CDR3 consists of 13 residues. The germline V gene has CDR1 GTSNPN and CDR2 SVGIG (reference sequence). V lost 3 bases and J 6 bases, leaving 12 bases between the germline ends. The CDR3 DNA reads as TGTGCCTGGAGACGCCGGGGTTCCAATGAGCAGTTCTTC. Translated: CAWRRRGSNEQFF.

This clone has more than one count but fewer than ten. The V call is TRBV29-1, the J call TRBJ2-7, with 9 bases lining up with TRBD1. CDR3 length: 13 amino acids. Germline V CDR1 and CDR2: SQVTM, ANQGSEA. V lost 7 bases, J lost 5 bases, and 9 bases stayed unmatched. The CDR3 loop is CSGGTGTGNEQYF. Written as DNA, the CDR3 is TGCAGCGGGGGCACGGGGACAGGGAACGAGCAGTACTTC.

This clone appeared once. The CDR3 is CAWAQGQGINIQYF. The CDR3, as DNA: TGTGCCTGGGCCCAGGGACAGGGGATAAACATTCAGTACTTC. The chain joins TRBV30 to TRBJ2-4, with 10 nucleotides matching TRBD1. The CDR3 length is 14 residues. Losses at the gene ends were 5 bases for V and 6 bases for J; bases not matched to a gene: 7. Germline V gives CDR1 GTSNPN, CDR2 SVGIG (reference sequence).

V is TRBV6-5 and J is TRBJ2-2, with TRBD1 matching 9 bases. The CDR3 covers 14 residues. Per germline, CDR1 MNHEY and CDR2 SVGAGI. The J segment lost 5 bases and the V segment lost 7 bases, leaving 5 bases of the junction unmatched. DNA of the CDR3: TGTGCCAGCAATTGGGACAGGGAAACCGGGGAGCTGTTTTTT. Encoded protein: CASNWDRETGELFF.

This clone was seen only a few times. The V and J genes are TRBV19 and TRBJ1-5; D uncertain. Trimming took 1 base from V and 3 from J, leaving 10 bases between them. The CDR3 sequence is 15 residues long. Germline V gene lookup returns CDR1 LNHDA and CDR2 SQIVND (reference sequence). As DNA, the CDR3 is TGTGCCAGTAGTATAGTCTCCCACACCAATCAGCCCCAGCATTTT. Encoded protein: CASSIVSHTNQPQHF.

The chain combines TRBV5-4 with TRBJ2-1, with 11 bases lining up with TRBD1. Trimming cost V 0 bases and J 6 bases; bases outside gene matches: 2. This CDR3 spans 15 amino acids. The V gene's germline CDR1 is SGHNT and CDR2 YYREEE (reference sequence). Here the CDR3 DNA reads TGTGCCAGCAGCTTGGGCGGGACAGGGGGCAATGAGCAGTTCTTC. It specifies CASSLGGTGGNEQFF.

V gene TRBV3-1 (or the pseudogene TRBV3-2) combines with J gene TRBJ1-1; no definite D call. Germline loops: CDR1 LGHDT, CDR2 YNNKEL (reference sequence). V lost 0 bases and J 8 bases, leaving 10 bases between the germline ends. The CDR3 is made up of 13 amino acids. CDR3 loop: CASSQDVRAEAFF. The CDR3 nucleotides are TGTGCCAGCAGCCAAGATGTGAGGGCGGAAGCTTTCTTT.

This chain joins TRBV13 and TRBJ2-3; 9 positions agree with TRBD1. The CDR3 consists of 14 residues. The V gene's germline CDR1 is PRHDT and CDR2 FYEKMQ (reference sequence). V lost 5 bases to trimming and J lost 10 bases; unmatched junction nucleotides: 10. Written as DNA, the CDR3 is TGTGCCAGCAGCGCAACAGGGGGCCGGAGGTCGCAGTATTTT. Translating gives CASSATGGRRSQYF.

The rearrangement uses TRBV6-5 and TRBJ1-5; D gene ambiguous. Germline V gives CDR1 MNHEY, CDR2 SVGAGI. V lost 10 bases and J lost 5, with 21 bases in between. This CDR3 region has 15 residues. CDR3 nucleotide sequence: TGTGCCACCGGGAGGCGTTCGGGTCCCGATCAGCCCCAGCATTTT. Translation gives CATGRRSGPDQPQHF.

The rearrangement joins TRBV29-1 to TRBJ2-7; tentatively, D is TRBD1 (5 bases). This CDR3 has 14 amino acids. Between the trimmed V and J ends, which lost 4 bases and 0 bases, there was a span of 13 bases. Germline V gene sequence: CDR1 SQVTM, CDR2 ANQGSEA. CDR3 coding DNA: TGCAGCGTTGGGTCGTTGGGGCCCTCCTACGAGCAGTACTTC. Translation: CSVGSLGPSYEQYF.

The rearrangement joins TRBV6-2 or TRBV6-3 to TRBJ1-1; tentatively, D is TRBD1 (6 bases). The germline CDR1 and CDR2 sequences are MNHEY and SVGEGT. The CDR3 is 13 residues long. V gave up 5 bases and J gave up 3 bases, with 10 bases separating them. The CDR3 nucleotides read TGTGCCAGCAGTGCACAGGGATACACTGAAGCTTTCTTT. Encoded protein: CASSAQGYTEAFF.

The chain carries TRBV19 and TRBJ1-1; D not certain. Germline V gives CDR1 LNHDA, CDR2 SQIVND (reference sequence). V gave up 5 bases and J gave up 4 bases, with 14 bases separating them. The CDR3 totals 14 residues. The CDR3 loop is CASSRREEGTEAFF. The CDR3 DNA is TGTGCCAGTAGTCGGAGGGAGGAGGGCACTGAAGCTTTCTTT. Based on the CDR3 plus reference TRBV19 and TRBJ1-1, the full variable domain is DGGITQSPKYLFRKEGQNVTLSCEQNLNHDAMYWYRQDPGQGLRLIYYSQIVNDFQKGDIAEGYSVSREKKESFPLTVTSAQKNPTAFYLCASSRREEGTEAFFGQGTRLTVV.

V gene TRBV3-1 (or the pseudogene TRBV3-2) combines with J gene TRBJ2-1; 14 bases map to TRBD2. With V trimmed by 3 bases and J by 11 bases, 9 bases remained unmatched. The germline V gene has CDR1 LGHDT and CDR2 YNNKEL (reference sequence). There are 16 residues in the CDR3. The CDR3 is CASSQGPGLAGVQQFF. The CDR3 bases are TGTGCCAGCAGCCAGGGACCGGGACTAGCGGGAGTTCAGCAGTTCTTC.

This chain uses TRBV7-8 with TRBJ2-7; D is perhaps TRBD1 (6 bases). From germline, CDR1 is SGHVS and CDR2 FQNEAQ. Trimming took 6 bases from V and 1 from J, leaving 13 bases between them. The CDR3 spans 14 residues. CDR3 residues: CASRPGTTSYEQYF. CDR3 bases: TGTGCCAGCAGGCCCGGGACAACTTCCTACGAGCAGTACTTC.

A remark on this clone: The sample carries other DNA sequences with the same CDR3. The V gene is TRBV6-5, the J gene TRBJ2-7; 7 bases map to TRBD1. CDR1 and CDR2 (germline): MNHEY, SVGAGI. The CDR3 consists of 15 residues. Germline trimming cut 0 bases from V and 0 bases from J; bases unmatched to any gene: 2. The DNA of the CDR3 is TGTGCCAGCAGTTACTCAGCAGGGGGCTCCTACGAGCAGTACTTC. Protein sequence: CASSYSAGGSYEQYF.

The chain combines TRBV2 with TRBJ1-2; the match to TRBD1 covers 7 bases. The ends lost 6 bases at V and 5 bases at J; junction bases unmatched: 9. Germline values: CDR1 SNHLY, CDR2 FYNNEI. The CDR3 is 14 amino acids. For the CDR3, the DNA is TGTGCCAGCAGAGACCTACAGGGGTTTTATGGCTACACCTTC. Amino acids: CASRDLQGFYGYTF.

The V gene is TRBV19, the J gene TRBJ2-4; 9 bases align to TRBD1. Trimming cost V 4 bases and J 0 bases; bases outside gene matches: 4. CDR3 size: 16 residues. The germline gives CDR1 LNHDA, CDR2 SQIVND (reference sequence). CDR3 nucleotides: TGTGCCAGTAGTAAGGGACAGGGACTAGCCAAAAACATTCAGTACTTC. Protein product: CASSKGQGLAKNIQYF.

This chain uses TRBV18 with TRBJ1-3; tentatively, D is TRBD1 (5 bases). Deletions cut 2 bases from V and 4 bases from J, with 21 bases between. Per the germline V gene, CDR1 is KGHSH and CDR2 is LQKENI. The CDR3 has 18 residues. Here the CDR3 reads CASSPYQQDKGTGNTIYF. The CDR3 DNA is TGTGCCAGCTCACCATACCAACAGGACAAGGGAACCGGAAACACCATATATTTT.

The rearrangement uses TRBV14 and TRBJ1-4, with a weak D call TRBD1 (5 bases). CDR3 length: 14 residues. Trimming took 5 bases from V and 6 from J, leaving 13 bases between them. Looked up from germline, CDR1 is SGHDN and CDR2 is FVKESK. The CDR3 spells CASSSGTAYEKLFF. The DNA of the CDR3 is TGTGCCAGCAGCTCCGGGACTGCCTATGAAAAACTGTTTTTT.

V usage is TRBV30 and J usage is TRBJ2-5, with a possible D match to TRBD1 (7 bases). Between the trimmed V and J ends, which lost 3 bases and 5 bases, there was a span of 13 bases. This CDR3 has 13 amino acids. CDR1 and CDR2 (germline): GTSNPN, SVGIG (reference sequence). The CDR3 coding sequence is TGTGCCTGGAGCCAGGGGGGCTTGGAGACCCAGTACTTC. Its protein product is CAWSQGGLETQYF.

This chain joins TRBV20-1 and TRBJ1-2; D is unresolved. Trimming shortened V by 0 bases and J by 14 bases, and 10 bases separated the two germline ends. The V gene's germline CDR1 is DFQATT and CDR2 SNEGSKA (reference sequence). The CDR3 totals 10 residues. The CDR3 sequence is CSARDEGRTF. DNA of the CDR3: TGCAGTGCTAGAGATGAGGGAAGGACCTTC.

The chain couples TRBV7-3 to TRBJ2-2, with TRBD2 matching over 10 bases. This CDR3 spans 15 amino acids. V lost 2 bases and J lost 6; bases outside the gene matches: 3. Germline V gives CDR1 SGHTA, CDR2 FQGTGA. The CDR3 here is CASSLLAGAPGELFF. CDR3 coding DNA: TGTGCCAGCAGCTTACTAGCGGGAGCCCCCGGGGAGCTGTTTTTT.

J is TRBJ1-3 and V is TRBV6-5; 7 bases agree with TRBD1. The CDR3 is 16 residues long. Germline V gene data show CDR1 as MNHEY and CDR2 as SVGAGI. V trimming: 0 bases; J trimming: 3 bases; junction bases outside the gene matches: 5. The CDR3 DNA reads as TGTGCCAGCAGTTACTCCGACGGGACAGTTGGAAACACCATATATTTT. Translating gives CASSYSDGTVGNTIYF.

This chain links TRBV7-6 with TRBJ2-7; 7 bases are shared with TRBD1. The CDR3 runs to 14 residues. CDR1 SGHVS and CDR2 FNYEAQ come from the germline V gene. The V segment lost 5 bases and the J segment 2 bases; nucleotides outside the gene matches: 6. As DNA, the CDR3 is TGTGCCAGCAGCCCGGGGACAGTGACCTACGAGCAGTACTTC. Protein product: CASSPGTVTYEQYF.

The chain combines TRBV28 with TRBJ2-1; 14 bases agree with TRBD2. The CDR3 runs 17 residues. J gave up 0 bases and V 4 bases, and 2 bases lay outside the gene matches. CDR1 and CDR2 from the germline V gene are MDHEN and SYDVKM. The CDR3 region has the DNA TGTGCCAGCAGTTCGGGGACTAGCGGGAGCTCCTACAATGAGCAGTTCTTC. Translated: CASSSGTSGSSYNEQFF.

The chain recombines TRBV7-3 with TRBJ2-3; 8 nucleotides align to TRBD2. CDR1 and CDR2 from the germline V gene are SGHTA and FQGTGA. V shed 5 bases, J shed 2 bases, and the junction held 15 bases outside the gene matches. The CDR3 sequence is 18 residues long. The CDR3 here is CASSPPRVLAGDTDTQYF. In DNA, the CDR3 is TGTGCCAGCAGCCCACCCAGGGTCCTAGCGGGTGACACAGATACGCAGTATTTT.